These T cell receptor beta chains were read from a single sample in a study of a mutant IDH1 vaccine in newly diagnosed glioma. Clones were read by immunoSEQ multiplex PCR, and TCRdb kept only the in-frame ones, dropping some. This sample carries about 60,000 clones, 80% to 90% of them seen once, and the ten largest clones take under 1.5%. The antigens for these receptors are not known. This material consisted of PBMCs, taken from a glioma patient whose treatment included an IDH1 peptide vaccine. The receptor set was obtained from a man aged 35 to 55 with glioma. Both conserved end residues are part of each CDR3. D genes are given only for firm matches. Size is omitted from some rows. Given values are once, few, many or a class for expanded clones.

J gene: TRBJ1-2; V gene: TRBV4-1; D gene: .; clone size: .; CDR3 DNA: TGCGCCAGCAGCCAAGAAGGTTCAGCTAGCTATGGCTACACCTTC; CDR3 protein: CASSQEGSASYGYTF
J gene: TRBJ2-5; V gene: TRBV28; D gene: .; clone size: .; CDR3 DNA: TGTGCCAGCACCAGACCGGCAGGGATAGGGACCCAGTACTTC; CDR3 protein: CASTRPAGIGTQYF
J gene: TRBJ2-5; V gene: TRBV4-2; D gene: .; clone size: .; CDR3 DNA: TGTGCCAGCAGCCACAGTTTAGCGGCAGTGGAGACCCAGTACTTC; CDR3 protein: CASSHSLAAVETQYF
J gene: TRBJ2-7; V gene: TRBV2; D gene: TRBD2; clone size: .; CDR3 DNA: TGTGCCAGCAGTGGGACTAGCGGGAGTAGGCCCTACGAGCAGTACTTC; CDR3 protein: CASSGTSGSRPYEQYF
J gene: TRBJ2-3; V gene: TRBV5-4; D gene: TRBD1; clone size: .; CDR3 DNA: TGTGCCAGCAGGGAGGACAGGGGGGGAGATACGCAGTATTTT; CDR3 protein: CASREDRGGDTQYF
J gene: TRBJ2-7; V gene: TRBV28; D gene: .; clone size: .; CDR3 DNA: TGTGCCAGCAGTTTATGGGTAGGGTACGAGCAGTACTTC; CDR3 protein: CASSLWVGYEQYF
J gene: TRBJ2-2; V gene: TRBV14; D gene: .; clone size: .; CDR3 DNA: TGTGCCAGCAGCCAAGATGAAGTAGCGAGTTCACCCGGGGAGCTGTTTTTT; CDR3 protein: CASSQDEVASSPGELFF
J gene: TRBJ2-7; V gene: TRBV19; D gene: TRBD1; clone size: .; CDR3 DNA: TGTGCCAGTGGGACCGGGACAGGAGAGCAGTACTTC; CDR3 protein: CASGTGTGEQYF
J gene: TRBJ2-7; V gene: TRBV19; D gene: .; clone size: .; CDR3 DNA: TGTGCCAGTAGTATCTCTCTTTGGGGGAACTACGAGCAGTACTTC; CDR3 protein: CASSISLWGNYEQYF
J gene: TRBJ1-2; V gene: TRBV28; D gene: .; clone size: .; CDR3 DNA: TGTGCCAGCAGTTTATCCCGAACAGGGTGGTTCGATGGCTACACCTTC; CDR3 protein: CASSLSRTGWFDGYTF
J gene: TRBJ1-4; V gene: TRBV18; D gene: .; clone size: .; CDR3 DNA: TGTGCCAGCTCACCACCGTGGGGCCGTAATGAAAAACTGTTTTTT; CDR3 protein: CASSPPWGRNEKLFF
J gene: TRBJ2-5; V gene: TRBV10-3; D gene: TRBD2; clone size: few; CDR3 DNA: TGTGCCTCGGGGGGGGGTGTAGAGACCCAGTACTTC; CDR3 protein: CASGGGVETQYF
J gene: TRBJ2-3; V gene: TRBV10-3; D gene: TRBD2; clone size: .; CDR3 DNA: TGTGCCGGAAGCGGGAGTGCAGATACGCAGTATTTT; CDR3 protein: CAGSGSADTQYF
J gene: TRBJ1-2; V gene: TRBV9; D gene: .; clone size: .; CDR3 DNA: TGTGCCAGCAGGCCTCAGGGGAACCTATATGGCTACACCTTC; CDR3 protein: CASRPQGNLYGYTF
J gene: TRBJ1-1; V gene: TRBV11-1; D gene: .; clone size: .; CDR3 DNA: TGTGCCAGCAGCTTAAATGGTTGGTCTGAAGCTTTCTTT; CDR3 protein: CASSLNGWSEAFF